A selection of T cell receptor beta chains follows, all from one sample in a study of shared clonotypes between healthy human individuals. This table comes from immunoSEQ multiplex PCR, and its TCRdb copy is limited to in-frame clones, with some not included. The table has about 520,000 clones, about 72% seen once. The material sequenced was PBMCs. These receptors originate from a woman aged 40 to 55 in good health. Some clones in this sample may be carry-over from other donors' samples. Both conserved end residues are part of each CDR3. D genes are given only for firm matches. The size of a clone is reported for some rows only, either as once, few or many, or as a class for expanded clones.

CDR3aa: CASSDYRYEQYF
CDR3nt: TGTGCCAGCAGTGATTACAGATACGAGCAGTACTTC
v_gene: TRBV6-1
abundance: few
j_gene: TRBJ2-7
d_gene: NA

CDR3aa: CASSQQEGSNEKLFF
CDR3nt: TGCGCCAGCAGCCAACAGGAGGGGAGTAATGAAAAACTGTTTTTT
v_gene: TRBV4-1
abundance: NA
j_gene: TRBJ1-4
d_gene: NA

CDR3aa: CASSIAGGDGETQYF
CDR3nt: TGTGCCAGCAGTATAGCGGGAGGGGACGGGGAGACCCAGTACTTC
v_gene: TRBV6-1
abundance: NA
j_gene: TRBJ2-5
d_gene: TRBD2

CDR3aa: CASSLLVRGTTDTQYF
CDR3nt: TGTGCCAGCAGCTTGTTGGTGCGGGGGACCACAGATACGCAGTATTTT
v_gene: TRBV5-6
abundance: NA
j_gene: TRBJ2-3
d_gene: TRBD2

CDR3aa: CAIPKEGAGELFF
CDR3nt: TGTGCCATCCCGAAAGAAGGAGCCGGGGAGCTGTTTTTT
v_gene: TRBV7-9
abundance: NA
j_gene: TRBJ2-2
d_gene: NA

CDR3aa: CASSIAGGPHEQYF
CDR3nt: TGTGCCAGCAGTATAGCGGGAGGGCCCCACGAGCAGTACTTC
v_gene: TRBV6-1
abundance: NA
j_gene: TRBJ2-7
d_gene: TRBD2

CDR3aa: CASRRGGEQFF
CDR3nt: TGTGCCAGCCGGCGAGGGGGCGAGCAGTTCTTC
v_gene: TRBV19
abundance: NA
j_gene: TRBJ2-1
d_gene: TRBD1

CDR3aa: CASRLGQNTEAFF
CDR3nt: TGTGCCAGCAGGTTGGGTCAGAACACTGAAGCTTTCTTT
v_gene: TRBV7-2
abundance: few
j_gene: TRBJ1-1
d_gene: NA

CDR3aa: CASSLTWASGRPDTQYF
CDR3nt: TGTGCCAGCAGCTTAACGTGGGCTAGCGGGAGGCCAGATACGCAGTATTTT
v_gene: TRBV7-8
abundance: NA
j_gene: TRBJ2-3
d_gene: TRBD2

CDR3aa: CASGDNRNYGYTF
CDR3nt: TGTGCCAGCGGGGACAACCGTAACTATGGCTACACCTTC
v_gene: TRBV27
abundance: NA
j_gene: TRBJ1-2
d_gene: NA

CDR3aa: CASSQLAGGGRELFF
CDR3nt: TGTGCCAGCAGCCAGCTAGCGGGAGGGGGCCGGGAGCTGTTTTTT
v_gene: TRBV4-2
abundance: NA
j_gene: TRBJ2-2
d_gene: TRBD2

CDR3aa: CASSLTGGRVTEAFF
CDR3nt: TGCGCCAGCAGCTTGACAGGGGGCCGCGTCACTGAAGCTTTCTTT
v_gene: TRBV5-1
abundance: NA
j_gene: TRBJ1-1
d_gene: TRBD1

CDR3aa: CASSLDGRERNEQFF
CDR3nt: TGTGCCAGCAGCTTAGACGGGAGAGAGCGAAATGAGCAGTTCTTC
v_gene: TRBV7-9
abundance: NA
j_gene: TRBJ2-1
d_gene: NA

CDR3aa: CASRYLGSTEAFF
CDR3nt: TGTGCCAGCAGGTATCTCGGCTCCACTGAAGCTTTCTTT
v_gene: TRBV27
abundance: NA
j_gene: TRBJ1-1
d_gene: NA

CDR3aa: CASSPPTSGTYEQYF
CDR3nt: TGTGCCAGCTCACCACCTACTAGCGGGACCTACGAGCAGTACTTC
v_gene: TRBV18
abundance: few
j_gene: TRBJ2-7
d_gene: TRBD2

CDR3aa: CASRRGGSTTDTQYF
CDR3nt: TGTGCCAGCCGCCGAGGTGGGAGTACCACAGATACGCAGTATTTT
v_gene: TRBV7-3
abundance: NA
j_gene: TRBJ2-3
d_gene: NA

CDR3aa: CASRDGTTYEQYF
CDR3nt: TGTGCCAGCAGGGACGGGACGACTTACGAGCAGTACTTC
v_gene: TRBV6-1
abundance: once
j_gene: TRBJ2-7
d_gene: NA

CDR3aa: CASSQPGRTDTQYF
CDR3nt: TGTGCCAGCAGCCAACCGGGACGCACAGATACGCAGTATTTT
v_gene: TRBV5-4
abundance: NA
j_gene: TRBJ2-3
d_gene: NA

CDR3aa: CASSRDRAISGANVLTF
CDR3nt: TGTGCCAGCAGCCGGGACAGGGCCATCTCTGGGGCCAACGTCCTGACTTTC
v_gene: TRBV7-3
abundance: NA
j_gene: TRBJ2-6
d_gene: TRBD1

CDR3aa: CASSQVGRGYGELFF
CDR3nt: TGTGCCAGCAGCCAAGTTGGCAGGGGGTACGGGGAGCTGTTTTTT
v_gene: TRBV14
abundance: once
j_gene: TRBJ2-2
d_gene: TRBD1

CDR3aa: CASSSPGLAGVTGELFF
CDR3nt: TGTGCCAGCAGCTCCCCGGGGCTAGCGGGAGTTACCGGGGAGCTGTTTTTT
v_gene: TRBV7-3
abundance: NA
j_gene: TRBJ2-2
d_gene: TRBD2

CDR3aa: CASNSGTDTQYF
CDR3nt: TGTGCCAGCAATTCTGGCACAGATACGCAGTATTTT
v_gene: TRBV6-1
abundance: NA
j_gene: TRBJ2-3
d_gene: NA

CDR3aa: CASSPRDGGGQPQHF
CDR3nt: TGTGCCAGCTCACCCCGGGACGGGGGCGGGCAGCCCCAGCATTTT
v_gene: TRBV18
abundance: NA
j_gene: TRBJ1-5
d_gene: NA

CDR3aa: CASSTPGQTYEQYF
CDR3nt: TGTGCCAGCAGTACCCCCGGACAGACCTACGAGCAGTACTTC
v_gene: TRBV28
abundance: NA
j_gene: TRBJ2-7
d_gene: NA

CDR3aa: CASRPGQGDAFF
CDR3nt: TGTGCCAGTCGTCCGGGACAGGGAGATGCTTTCTTT
v_gene: TRBV19
abundance: NA
j_gene: TRBJ1-1
d_gene: TRBD1

CDR3aa: CASSPPGGHKEFF
CDR3nt: TGTGCCAGCAGCCCCCCAGGGGGGCATAAGGAATTCTTC
v_gene: TRBV14
abundance: NA
j_gene: TRBJ2-1
d_gene: NA

CDR3aa: CSVLGGPHRGRSDTEAFF
CDR3nt: TGCAGCGTCCTGGGGGGACCACACAGGGGGCGATCCGACACTGAAGCTTTCTTC
v_gene: TRBV29-1
abundance: NA
j_gene: TRBJ1-1
d_gene: TRBD1

CDR3aa: CAILRTGHGYTF
CDR3nt: TGTGCCATCCTGAGGACAGGGCATGGCTACACCTTC
v_gene: TRBV6-1
abundance: NA
j_gene: TRBJ1-2
d_gene: TRBD1

CDR3aa: CASSLRGAVDTQYF
CDR3nt: TGTGCCAGCAGCTTAAGGGGCGCGGTTGATACGCAGTATTTT
v_gene: TRBV7-3
abundance: NA
j_gene: TRBJ2-3
d_gene: NA

CDR3aa: CASSLAWTGRGAEAFF
CDR3nt: TGTGCCAGCAGCTTGGCCTGGACAGGGCGGGGGGCTGAAGCTTTCTTT
v_gene: TRBV5-6
abundance: many
j_gene: TRBJ1-1
d_gene: TRBD1

CDR3aa: CAISPGTMTQPQHF
CDR3nt: TGTGCCATCAGTCCCGGGACAATGACCCAGCCCCAGCATTTT
v_gene: TRBV10-3
abundance: NA
j_gene: TRBJ1-5
d_gene: NA

CDR3aa: CSARTLYEQYF
CDR3nt: TGCAGTGCTAGGACCCTGTACGAGCAGTACTTC
v_gene: TRBV20-1
abundance: NA
j_gene: TRBJ2-7
d_gene: NA

CDR3aa: CASRMGRDQPQHF
CDR3nt: TGCGCCAGCAGAATGGGTAGGGATCAGCCCCAGCATTTT
v_gene: TRBV10-2
abundance: NA
j_gene: TRBJ1-5
d_gene: NA

CDR3aa: CASSSPGTAPSYSNQPQHF
CDR3nt: TGTGCCAGCAGCTCCCCCGGGACAGCACCATCCTATAGCAATCAGCCCCAGCATTTT
v_gene: TRBV7-4
abundance: NA
j_gene: TRBJ1-5
d_gene: TRBD1

CDR3aa: CASSLGTTMGLRYYEQYF
CDR3nt: TGTGCCAGCAGCTTGGGGACGACGATGGGGCTGCGGTACTACGAGCAGTACTTC
v_gene: TRBV7-2
abundance: once
j_gene: TRBJ2-7
d_gene: NA

CDR3aa: CASSLDTGAPGYTF
CDR3nt: TGTGCCAGCAGCTTAGATACAGGGGCACCCGGCTACACCTTC
v_gene: TRBV7-9
abundance: many
j_gene: TRBJ1-2
d_gene: TRBD1

CDR3aa: CASSADGGGEQYF
CDR3nt: TGTGCCAGCAGTGCGGACGGGGGCGGCGAGCAGTACTTC
v_gene: TRBV2
abundance: NA
j_gene: TRBJ2-7
d_gene: NA

CDR3aa: CSVVGLAGVETQYF
CDR3nt: TGCAGCGTTGTGGGACTAGCGGGAGTTGAGACCCAGTACTTC
v_gene: TRBV29-1
abundance: NA
j_gene: TRBJ2-5
d_gene: TRBD2

CDR3aa: CASSMTSQGTSTDTQYF
CDR3nt: TGTGCCAGTAGTATGACCTCACAGGGGACTAGCACAGATACGCAGTATTTT
v_gene: TRBV19
abundance: many
j_gene: TRBJ2-3
d_gene: NA

CDR3aa: CASSFGSPPYEQYF
CDR3nt: TGTGCCAGCAGTTTTGGTAGTCCCCCCTACGAGCAGTACTTC
v_gene: TRBV28
abundance: NA
j_gene: TRBJ2-7
d_gene: NA

CDR3aa: CASSLATGARGGYTF
CDR3nt: TGTGCCAGCAGCTTAGCCACAGGGGCGAGGGGTGGCTACACCTTC
v_gene: TRBV7-2
abundance: NA
j_gene: TRBJ1-2
d_gene: TRBD1

CDR3aa: CASSLGGLAVYNEQFF
CDR3nt: TGCGCCAGCAGCTTGGGTGGACTAGCGGTTTACAATGAGCAGTTCTTC
v_gene: TRBV5-1
abundance: NA
j_gene: TRBJ2-1
d_gene: TRBD2

CDR3aa: CASSPDSNQPQHF
CDR3nt: TGTGCCAGCTCACCGGATAGCAATCAGCCCCAGCATTTT
v_gene: TRBV6-4
abundance: few
j_gene: TRBJ1-5
d_gene: NA

CDR3aa: CASRKGAAGEKLFF
CDR3nt: TGTGCCTCCCGGAAGGGGGCGGCGGGTGAAAAACTGTTTTTT
v_gene: TRBV10-3
abundance: NA
j_gene: TRBJ1-4
d_gene: TRBD1

CDR3aa: CASDKGVGYTF
CDR3nt: TGTGCCAGCGACAAGGGGGTTGGCTACACCTTC
v_gene: TRBV28
abundance: NA
j_gene: TRBJ1-2
d_gene: NA

CDR3aa: CASSRDNSPLHF
CDR3nt: TGTGCCAGCAGTCGGGATAATTCACCCCTCCACTTT
v_gene: TRBV28
abundance: NA
j_gene: TRBJ1-6
d_gene: NA

CDR3aa: CASRAWRGGSETQYF
CDR3nt: TGTGCCAGCAGGGCCTGGAGGGGAGGTTCAGAGACCCAGTACTTC
v_gene: TRBV25-1
abundance: few
j_gene: TRBJ2-5
d_gene: NA

CDR3aa: CASSYSGTRYPYEQYF
CDR3nt: TGTGCCAGCAGTTACTCCGGGACTAGATACCCCTACGAGCAGTACTTC
v_gene: TRBV6-5
abundance: NA
j_gene: TRBJ2-7
d_gene: TRBD2

CDR3aa: CASSVSGSYNEQFF
CDR3nt: TGCGCCAGCAGCGTTAGCGGCTCCTACAATGAGCAGTTCTTC
v_gene: TRBV5-1
abundance: NA
j_gene: TRBJ2-1
d_gene: NA